This T cell receptor beta chain was sequenced in a study of cytomegalovirus exposure and HLA in healthy donors. Study observations and caveats: Several of the most significant clusters were apparently associated with common viral pathogens in a later analysis. It has been reported that TCR beta sequences accurately predicted the HLA-A and HLA-B alleles of most subjects. Follow-up analysis found HLA locus-dependent TCR association rates, highest for DRB1 and lowest for HLA-C. Cytomegalovirus-associated TCR beta chains were listed, numbering some 170.

With 4 bases clipped from V and 5 bases from J, the junction kept 9 bases outside the gene matches. This CDR3 spans 15 amino acids. Germline CDR1 reads SGHRS; CDR2 reads YFSETQ. Primers: 60 Vbeta forward and 13 Jbeta reverse. Profiling relied on immunoSEQ multiplex PCR, and the TCRdb table lists in-frame clones only, not all of them. The table shows approximately 130,000 clones, with over 70% occurring only once. To note about this clone: Its target is unknown.

This chain joins TRBV5-1 and TRBJ2-5; 9 nucleotides line up with TRBD1. The receptor's source is a woman in her forties in good health and CMV-seronegative. The sequenced sample was PBMCs. CDR3 protein: CASSRGTGTGETQYF. The CDR3 DNA is TGCGCCAGCAGCCGAGGGACAGGGACGGGTGAGACCCAGTACTTC.